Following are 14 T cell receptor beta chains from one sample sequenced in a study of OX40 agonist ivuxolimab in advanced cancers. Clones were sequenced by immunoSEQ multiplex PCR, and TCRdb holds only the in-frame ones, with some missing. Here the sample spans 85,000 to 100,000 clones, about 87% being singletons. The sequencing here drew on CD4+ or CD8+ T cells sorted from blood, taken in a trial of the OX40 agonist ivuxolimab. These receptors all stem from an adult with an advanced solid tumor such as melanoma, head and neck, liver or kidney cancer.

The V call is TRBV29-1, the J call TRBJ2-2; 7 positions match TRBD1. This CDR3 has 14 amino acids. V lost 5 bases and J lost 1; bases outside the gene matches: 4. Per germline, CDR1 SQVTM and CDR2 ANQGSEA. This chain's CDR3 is CSVSRQGNTGELFF. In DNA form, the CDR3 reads TGCAGCGTTTCCCGACAGGGGAACACCGGGGAGCTGTTTTTT.

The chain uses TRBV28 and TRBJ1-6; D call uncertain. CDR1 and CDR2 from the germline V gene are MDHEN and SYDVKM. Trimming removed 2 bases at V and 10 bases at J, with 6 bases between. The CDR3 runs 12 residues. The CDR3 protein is CASSLAGSPLHF. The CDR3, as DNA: TGTGCCAGCAGTTTAGCGGGGTCACCCCTCCACTTT.

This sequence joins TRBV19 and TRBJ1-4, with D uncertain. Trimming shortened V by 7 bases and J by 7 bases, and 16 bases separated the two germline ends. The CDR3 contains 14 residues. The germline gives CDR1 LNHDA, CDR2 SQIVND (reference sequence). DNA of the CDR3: TGTGCCAGTATGGCGGATCCCGGTATTGAAAAACTGTTTTTT. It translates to CASMADPGIEKLFF.

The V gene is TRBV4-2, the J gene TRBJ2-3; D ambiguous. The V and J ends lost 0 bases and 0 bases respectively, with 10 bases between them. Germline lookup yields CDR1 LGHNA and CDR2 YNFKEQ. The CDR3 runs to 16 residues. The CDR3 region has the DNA TGTGCCAGCAGCCAAGAACTGGGGTCTAGCACAGATACGCAGTATTTT. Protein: CASSQELGSSTDTQYF.

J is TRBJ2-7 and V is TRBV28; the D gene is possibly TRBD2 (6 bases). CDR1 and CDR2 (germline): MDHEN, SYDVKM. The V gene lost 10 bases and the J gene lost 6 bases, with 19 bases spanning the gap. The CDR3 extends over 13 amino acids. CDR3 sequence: CATRAMGTGEQYF. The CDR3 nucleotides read TGTGCCACCAGAGCGATGGGGACTGGCGAGCAGTACTTC.

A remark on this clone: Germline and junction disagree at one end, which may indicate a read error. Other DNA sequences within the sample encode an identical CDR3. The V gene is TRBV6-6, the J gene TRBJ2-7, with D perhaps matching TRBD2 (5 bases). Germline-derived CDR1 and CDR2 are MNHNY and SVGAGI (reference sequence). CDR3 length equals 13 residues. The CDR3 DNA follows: TGTGCCAGCAGAACAGAGGGCTTGAACGAGCAGTATTTC. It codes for CASRTEGLNEQYF.

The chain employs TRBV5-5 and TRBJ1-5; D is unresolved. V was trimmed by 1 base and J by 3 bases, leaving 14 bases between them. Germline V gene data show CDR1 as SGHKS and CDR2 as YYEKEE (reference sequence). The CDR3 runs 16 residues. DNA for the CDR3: TGTGCCAGCAGCTTGAATCTTCTTGCCTTCAATCAGCCCCAGCATTTT. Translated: CASSLNLLAFNQPQHF.

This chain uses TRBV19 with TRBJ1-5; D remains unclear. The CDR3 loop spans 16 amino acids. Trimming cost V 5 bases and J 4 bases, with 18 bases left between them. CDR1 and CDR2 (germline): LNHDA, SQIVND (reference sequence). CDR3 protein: CASSYTGVGSNQPQHF. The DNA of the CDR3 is TGTGCCAGTAGTTATACCGGAGTGGGGTCTAATCAGCCCCAGCATTTT.

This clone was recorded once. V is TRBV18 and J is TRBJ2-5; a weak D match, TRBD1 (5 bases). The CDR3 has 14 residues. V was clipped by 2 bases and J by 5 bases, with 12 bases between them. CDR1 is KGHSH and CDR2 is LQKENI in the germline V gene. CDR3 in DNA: TGTGCCAGCTCACCAAATCAGGGTTGGGAGACCCAGTACTTC. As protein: CASSPNQGWETQYF.

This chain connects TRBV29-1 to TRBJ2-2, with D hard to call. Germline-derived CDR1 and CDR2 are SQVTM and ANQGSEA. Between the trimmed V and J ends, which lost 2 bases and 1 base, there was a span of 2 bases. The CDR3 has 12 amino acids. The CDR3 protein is CSVEQNTGELFF. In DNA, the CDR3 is TGCAGCGTTGAACAGAACACCGGGGAGCTGTTTTTT.

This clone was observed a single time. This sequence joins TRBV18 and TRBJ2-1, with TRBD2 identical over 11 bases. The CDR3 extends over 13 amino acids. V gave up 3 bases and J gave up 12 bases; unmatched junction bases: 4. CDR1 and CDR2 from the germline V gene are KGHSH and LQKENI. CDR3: CASSPSSGGRQFF. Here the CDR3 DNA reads TGTGCCAGCTCACCCTCTAGCGGGGGGAGGCAGTTCTTC.

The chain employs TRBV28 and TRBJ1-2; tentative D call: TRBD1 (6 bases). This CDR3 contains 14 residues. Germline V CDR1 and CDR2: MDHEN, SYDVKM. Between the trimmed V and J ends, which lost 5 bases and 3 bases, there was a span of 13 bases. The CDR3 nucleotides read TGTGCCAGCAGTGCCCCGGACAGCTACTATGGCTACACCTTC. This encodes CASSAPDSYYGYTF.

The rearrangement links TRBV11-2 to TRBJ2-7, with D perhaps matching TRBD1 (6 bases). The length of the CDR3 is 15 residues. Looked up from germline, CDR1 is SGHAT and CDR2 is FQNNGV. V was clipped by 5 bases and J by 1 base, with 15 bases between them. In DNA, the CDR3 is TGTGCCAGCAGCCTAGCAGGGGTTGAATCCTACGAGCAGTACTTC. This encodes CASSLAGVESYEQYF.

Here the CDR3 reads CASTVSGGPNTGELFF. CDR3 coding DNA: TGTGCCAGCACCGTGAGCGGGGGACCGAACACCGGGGAGCTGTTTTTT. The gene calls are TRBV9 and TRBJ2-2, with TRBD2 identical over 8 bases. The V and J ends lost 6 bases and 0 bases, in that order; junction bases with no gene match: 7. CDR1 is SGDLS, CDR2 YYNGEE, per germline. This CDR3 spans 16 amino acids.